The source of this T cell receptor (beta chain) is a study of vaccination and CD4 T cells after COVID-19. General study findings and limits: Only after vaccination were a median roughly 86% of convalescents' reactive clones seen.

Sequencing of the DNA from cultured CD4+ T cells was carried out with the Oncomine TCR Beta short-read assay. In TCRdb, the PCR reads were re-called with MiXCR into one record per CDR3 protein. Of some 8,500 distinct CDR3 sequences listed, roughly 60% are singletons. The treatment: approximately 9-day PBMC culture with coronavirus spike peptide pools or control peptides (ViraFEST assay). As concerns this clonotype: Its antigen is as yet unknown.

This receptor was taken from a human donor who had recovered from COVID-19. What was sequenced was CD4+ T cells from blood, cultured in vitro.

DNA for the CDR3: TGTGCCAGCAGCTTAATGGCGGGGGTACAAGAGACCCAGTACTTC. This encodes CASSLMAGVQETQYF. The V gene is TRBV7-2, the J gene TRBJ2-5; TRBD2 agrees at 7 bases. CDR1 and CDR2 (germline): SGHTA, FQGNSA. The V and J ends lost 2 bases and 2 bases, in that order; junction bases with no gene match: 5. The CDR3 extends over 15 amino acids.